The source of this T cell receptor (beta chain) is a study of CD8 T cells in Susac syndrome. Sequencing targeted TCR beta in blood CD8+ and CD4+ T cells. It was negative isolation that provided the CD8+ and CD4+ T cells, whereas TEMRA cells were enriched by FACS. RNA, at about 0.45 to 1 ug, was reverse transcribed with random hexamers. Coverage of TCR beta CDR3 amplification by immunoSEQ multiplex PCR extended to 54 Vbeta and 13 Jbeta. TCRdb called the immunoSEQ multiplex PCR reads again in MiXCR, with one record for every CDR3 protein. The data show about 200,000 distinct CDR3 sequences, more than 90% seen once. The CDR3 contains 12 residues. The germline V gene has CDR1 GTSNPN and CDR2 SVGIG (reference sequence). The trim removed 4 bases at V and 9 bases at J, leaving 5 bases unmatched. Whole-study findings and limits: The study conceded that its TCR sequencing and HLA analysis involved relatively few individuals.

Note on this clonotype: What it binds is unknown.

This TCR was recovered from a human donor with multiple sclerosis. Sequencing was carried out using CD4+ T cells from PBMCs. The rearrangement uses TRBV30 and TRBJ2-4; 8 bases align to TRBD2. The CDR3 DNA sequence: TGTGCCTGGACCCTCGGGGGGGGCATTCAGTACTTC. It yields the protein CAWTLGGGIQYF.